Below, 22 T cell receptor beta chains from the same sample are listed, as sequenced in a study of T cell repertoires in cytomegalovirus infection. MiXCR was run by TCRdb on the reads, yielding one entry per CDR3 protein. The table includes more than 500,000 distinct CDR3 sequences, 15% to 20% detected once. What was sequenced was CD8+ T cells from PBMCs. These receptors all come from a human donor in good health (CMV status not recorded). Some clones in this sample may be carry-over from other donors' samples.

This clonotype was picked up a small number of times. The chain joins TRBV28 to TRBJ1-5, with a possible D match to TRBD1 (5 bases). The CDR3 is 15 amino acids. The germline gives CDR1 MDHEN, CDR2 SYDVKM. Trimming shortened V by 4 bases and J by 2 bases, and 12 bases separated the two germline ends. The CDR3 here is CASSWDGGGNQPQHF. As DNA, the CDR3 is TGTGCCAGCAGTTGGGACGGAGGTGGCAATCAGCCCCAGCATTTT.

This clonotype was detected many times. The chain links TRBV2 to TRBJ2-3; TRBD2 agrees at 10 bases. Germline-derived CDR1 and CDR2 are SNHLY and FYNNEI. The CDR3 is 13 residues long. J lost 3 bases, V lost 8 bases, and 2 bases had no gene match. The CDR3 region is CASGGLATDTQYF. The CDR3 DNA sequence: TGTGCCAGCGGGGGACTAGCGACAGATACGCAGTATTTT.

This clonotype has more than one count but fewer than ten. The CDR3 nucleotides read TGTGCCAGCAGCTTACAGGGGGGGGGATCCGATACGCAGTATTTT. This codes for CASSLQGGGSDTQYF. The J gene is TRBJ2-3, the V gene TRBV7-9, with D tentatively TRBD1 or TRBD2 (7 bases each). This CDR3 comprises 15 residues. The germline V gene encodes CDR1 SEHNR and CDR2 FQNEAQ (reference sequence). Trimming shortened V by 2 bases and J by 6 bases, and 15 bases separated the two germline ends. The full variable domain, with the rest looked up from reference TRBV7-9 and TRBJ2-3, is DTGVSQNPRHKITKRGQNVTFRCDPISEHNRLYWYRQTLGQGPEFLTYFQNEAQLEKSRLLSDRFSAERPKGSFSTLEIQRTEQGDSAMYLCASSLQGGGSDTQYFGPGTRLTVL.

Only a few counts were recorded for this clonotype. The chain recombines TRBV5-4 with TRBJ2-2; D possibly corresponds to TRBD2 (5 bases). Trimming took off 4 bases at V and 6 bases at J, with 7 bases between the two ends. Per germline, CDR1 SGHNT and CDR2 YYREEE (reference sequence). CDR3 length equals 12 residues. CDR3 sequence: CASSRGSGELFF. CDR3 in DNA: TGTGCCAGCAGCCGGGGTTCCGGGGAGCTGTTTTTT. The full variable domain, completed using reference TRBV5-4 and TRBJ2-2, is ETGVTQSPTHLIKTRGQQVTLRCSSQSGHNTVSWYQQALGQGPQFIFQYYREEENGRGNFPPRFSGLQFPNYSSELNVNALELDDSALYLCASSRGSGELFFGEGSRLTVL.

To note about this clonotype: A much larger clone is a single base away; this may be a read error. This chain uses TRBV28 with TRBJ2-5; 7 nucleotides match TRBD1. The CDR3 loop spans 16 amino acids. Germline trimming cut 6 bases from V and 3 bases from J; bases unmatched to any gene: 13. Germline loops: CDR1 MDHEN, CDR2 SYDVKM. CDR3 coding DNA: TGTGCCAGCAGACCATCCGGGACAGCTTTTGAAGAGACCCAGTACTTC. It codes for CASRPSGTAFEETQYF. Using reference TRBV28 and TRBJ2-5 for the parts outside the CDR3, the full variable domain is DVKVTQSSRYLVKRTGEKVFLECVQDMDHENMFWYRQDPGLGLRLIYFSYDVKMKEKGDIPEGYSVSREKKERFSLILESASTNQTSMYLCASRPSGTAFEETQYFGPGTRLLVL.

This sequence joins TRBV3-1 and TRBJ2-7; the D call may be TRBD1 or TRBD2 (5 bases each). Germline assignment: CDR1 LGHDT and CDR2 YNNKEL (reference sequence). Deletions cut 0 bases from V and 5 bases from J, with 14 bases between. This CDR3 region has 15 residues. CDR3 nucleotide sequence: TGTGCCAGCAGCCAAGAAGAGAGGGGAAATAACGAGCAGTACTTC. Translated: CASSQEERGNNEQYF.

The V gene is TRBV4-2, the J gene TRBJ1-5; D is undetermined. V was shortened by 4 bases and J by 0 bases, with 10 bases between the two germline ends. Germline CDR1 LGHNA, CDR2 YNFKEQ. This CDR3 is built from 15 residues. The CDR3 coding sequence is TGTGCCAGCAGCCCGGAGTACAATAGCAATCAGCCCCAGCATTTT. Residues: CASSPEYNSNQPQHF.

The rearrangement joins TRBV6-6 to TRBJ2-1, with D uncertain. The V end was cut by 0 bases, the J end by 5 bases, with 14 bases between. Germline values: CDR1 MNHNY, CDR2 SVGAGI (reference sequence). The CDR3 consists of 16 residues. The CDR3 nucleotides are TGTGCCAGCAGTTACTCGAACGTCCCGGCCCACAATGAGCAGTTCTTC. Translating it yields CASSYSNVPAHNEQFF.

The chain employs TRBV4-1 and TRBJ1-2, with 8 bases identical to TRBD1. The CDR3 is 15 residues long. The junction had 4 bases not matched to a gene; V was cut back by 0 bases and J by 4 bases. The V gene's germline CDR1 is MGHRA and CDR2 YSYEKL. The CDR3 region is CASSQEGQVTYGYTF. DNA of the CDR3: TGCGCCAGCAGCCAAGAGGGACAGGTGACCTATGGCTACACCTTC.

The rearrangement joins TRBV6-2 or TRBV6-3 to TRBJ2-5; perhaps TRBD2 as D (5 bases). CDR1 is MNHEY, CDR2 SVGEGT, per germline. There are 16 residues in the CDR3. Trimming left V 5 bases short and J 0 bases short, with 16 bases between. CDR3 nucleotide sequence: TGTGCCAGCAGTCGCTCCGAACTAGTCTACCAAGAGACCCAGTACTTC. Protein sequence: CASSRSELVYQETQYF.

In this sample, this clonotype turned up a few times. V is TRBV27 and J is TRBJ1-2; 8 nucleotides agree with TRBD1. Looked up from germline, CDR1 is MNHEY and CDR2 is SMNVEV (reference sequence). The CDR3 contains 14 residues. J gave up 5 bases and V 4 bases, and 6 bases lay outside the gene matches. The CDR3 is CASSSPGGAYGYTF. The CDR3 DNA reads TGTGCCAGCAGTTCGCCAGGGGGCGCGTATGGCTACACCTTC.

V usage is TRBV6-1 and J usage is TRBJ1-6, with unresolved D. V gave up 6 bases and J gave up 13 bases, with 10 bases separating them. The V gene's germline CDR1 is MNHNS and CDR2 SASEGT. The CDR3 has 11 residues. Written as DNA, the CDR3 is TGTGCCAGCAGCGCGGGATACCCCCTCCACTTT. Protein product: CASSAGYPLHF.

This clonotype has ten or more counts. The chain couples TRBV7-6 to TRBJ1-5; D is undetermined. The CDR3 length is 12 residues. Trimming stripped 2 bases from V and 3 bases from J, with 2 bases between. Looked up from germline, CDR1 is SGHVS and CDR2 is FNYEAQ. CDR3 residues: CASSLNNQPQHF. CDR3 bases: TGTGCCAGCAGCTTAAACAATCAGCCCCAGCATTTT.

J is TRBJ1-3 and V is TRBV6-6; D gene uncertain. From germline, CDR1 is MNHNY and CDR2 SVGAGI (reference sequence). The CDR3 sequence is 13 residues long. V was pared by 2 bases and J by 5 bases, with 7 bases between. CDR3 amino acids: CASSYDGRNTIYF. CDR3 bases: TGTGCCAGCAGTTACGATGGGCGAAACACCATATATTTT.

This clonotype turned up a few times. The chain couples TRBV29-1 to TRBJ1-1, with TRBD1 matching 7 bases. There are 14 residues in the CDR3. The germline V gene encodes CDR1 SQVTM and CDR2 ANQGSEA. With 5 bases clipped from V and 4 bases from J, the junction kept 10 bases outside the gene matches. CDR3 nucleotide sequence: TGCAGCGTTCCACCGACAGGGCGATTCACTGAAGCTTTCTTT. Residues: CSVPPTGRFTEAFF.

The table lists this clonotype with many counts. The junction does not match germline at one end; this may be a read error. The chain combines TRBV7-7 with TRBJ2-1, with D unclear. The CDR3 covers 12 residues. The germline CDR1 and CDR2 sequences are SSHAT and FNYEAQ (reference sequence). The CDR3 here is CASSDGYNEQFF. CDR3 nucleotide sequence: TGTGCTAGCAGCGACGGCTACAATGAGCAGTTCTTC.

This clonotype was seen only a few times. The rearrangement joins TRBV6-5 to TRBJ2-7; 10 bases map to TRBD1. This CDR3 contains 15 residues. V dropped 4 bases and J dropped 0; count of bases not matched to a gene: 3. Germline CDR1 is MNHEY and CDR2 is SVGAGI. For the CDR3, the DNA is TGTGCCAGCAGTTTGACAGGGGGCCTCTCCTACGAGCAGTACTTC. Translated, it gives CASSLTGGLSYEQYF.

The chain carries TRBV30 and TRBJ1-5; no clear D gene. Trimming removed 4 bases from V and 6 bases from J, with 13 bases in between. The germline V gene encodes CDR1 GTSNPN and CDR2 SVGIG (reference sequence). This CDR3 has 13 residues. DNA of the CDR3: TGTGCCTGGAACGGCCAGGACGGTCAGCCCCAGCATTTT. Residues: CAWNGQDGQPQHF. Together with reference TRBV30 and TRBJ1-5, the CDR3 gives the full variable domain: SQTIHQWPATLVQPVGSPLSLECTVEGTSNPNLYWYRQAAGRGLQLLFYSVGIGQISSEVPQNLSASRPQDRQFILSSKKLLLSDSGFYLCAWNGQDGQPQHFGDGTRLSIL.

This clonotype was seen more than once but under ten times. This chain links TRBV15 with TRBJ1-3; 7 nucleotides align to TRBD1. After removal of 5 bases from V and 0 bases from J, the junction contained 7 bases not matched to a gene. CDR1 is LNHNV, CDR2 YYDKDF, per germline (reference sequence). The CDR3 has 16 residues. This CDR3 is CATSYRDSYSGNTIYF. The DNA of the CDR3 is TGTGCCACCAGCTACCGGGACAGCTACTCTGGAAACACCATATATTTT.

This clonotype showed up many times. The rearrangement links TRBV7-9 to TRBJ2-1, with no clear D. CDR1 is SEHNR, CDR2 FQNEAQ, per germline (reference sequence). The V gene lost 4 bases and the J gene lost 0 bases, with 10 bases spanning the gap. The CDR3 consists of 15 residues. CDR3 nucleotides: TGTGCCAGCAGCTCGCCCACGACCTCCTACAATGAGCAGTTCTTC. It codes for CASSSPTTSYNEQFF.

There are many counts of this clonotype. This CDR3 reads CASSLRGPRGNTEAFF. The CDR3 DNA sequence: TGTGCCAGCAGTTTACGGGGGCCAAGGGGTAACACTGAAGCTTTCTTT. The V call is TRBV12-3 or TRBV12-4, the J call TRBJ1-1; the D gene is possibly TRBD1 (6 bases). V was clipped by 2 bases and J by 2 bases, with 15 bases between them. The CDR3 contains 16 residues.

This clonotype was counted ten times or more. The chain uses TRBV29-1 and TRBJ2-3, with TRBD1 matching 7 bases. In germline, CDR1 is SQVTM, CDR2 ANQGSEA. The CDR3 length is 15 residues. The ends lost 7 bases at V and 3 bases at J; junction bases unmatched: 13. CDR3 region: CSADTGEVSTDTQYF. In nucleotides, the CDR3 is TGCAGCGCAGACACAGGGGAAGTATCAACAGATACGCAGTATTTT.